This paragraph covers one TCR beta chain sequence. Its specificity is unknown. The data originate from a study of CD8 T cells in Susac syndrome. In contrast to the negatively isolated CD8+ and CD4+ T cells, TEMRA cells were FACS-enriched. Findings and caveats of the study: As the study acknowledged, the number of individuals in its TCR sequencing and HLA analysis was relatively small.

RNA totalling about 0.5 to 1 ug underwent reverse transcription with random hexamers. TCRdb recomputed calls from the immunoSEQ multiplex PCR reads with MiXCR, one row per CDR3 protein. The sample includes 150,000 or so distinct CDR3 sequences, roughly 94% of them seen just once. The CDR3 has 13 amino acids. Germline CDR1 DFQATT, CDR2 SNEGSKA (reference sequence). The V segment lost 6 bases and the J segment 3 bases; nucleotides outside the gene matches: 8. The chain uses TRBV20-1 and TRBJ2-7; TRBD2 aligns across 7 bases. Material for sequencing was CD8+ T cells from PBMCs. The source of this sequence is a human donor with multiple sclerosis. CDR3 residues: CSAPLQRGYEQYF. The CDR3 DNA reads TGCAGTGCCCCTCTCCAGCGGGGCTACGAGCAGTACTTC.